This T cell receptor beta chain derives from a study of blood T cell repertoires in COVID-19. Across the whole study: The United States, Italy and Spain supplied acute and convalescent COVID-19 samples.

Seattle patients were enrolled while actively infected and followed longitudinally. The CDR3 has 16 amino acids. The V and J ends lost 5 bases and 6 bases respectively, with 19 bases between them. Germline-derived CDR1 and CDR2 are SGHVS and FQNEAQ. Original data processing: Amplification of reference gene primers provided the estimated nucleated cell counts. Assay: immunoSEQ multiplex PCR; the TCRdb copy retains only in-frame clones and omits some. Clone size and the V and J calls come from that table; the DNA yielded D and trimming. This sample has 25,000 to 35,000 clones, with 85% to 95% found just once.

The sequencing input was peripheral blood. V usage is TRBV7-8 and J usage is TRBJ2-2; D is unclear. The TCR sequence derives from a woman in her 70s with COVID-19, enrolled during active disease. CDR3 DNA sequence: TGTGCCAGCAGCCGAGACCCCGCCGTAGCTGCCGGGGAGCTGTTTTTT. Encoded protein: CASSRDPAVAAGELFF.